This TCR beta chain appears in the sequencing data of a study of blood T cell repertoires in COVID-19. Study-level background: From the United States, Italy and Spain came samples of acute and convalescent COVID-19. Sample material is recorded as cDNA or gDNA derived from T cells, B-cell-depleted T cells, or PBMCs.

Germline V lookup: CDR1 KGHSH, CDR2 LQKENI. The CDR3 has 16 amino acids. V dropped 3 bases and J dropped 6; count of bases not matched to a gene: 8. Per the study methods: Reference gene primer amplification gave estimated nucleated cell counts. Produced via immunoSEQ multiplex PCR; TCRdb's table is partial and in-frame only. That table is the source of V, J and clone size, and D and trimming were worked out from the DNA. The sample lists around 70,000 clones; roughly nine tenths were seen once. The source material was peripheral blood. The rearrangement links TRBV18 to TRBJ2-1; 10 bases align to TRBD2. This sequence was found in a human donor in a cohort sampled during active COVID-19. CDR3 nucleotides: TGTGCCAGCTCACCTCGGACTAGCGGCGGGGGCAATGAGCAGTTCTTC. It specifies CASSPRTSGGGNEQFF.